The entry below gives a single T cell receptor beta chain sequence along with its context. Other DNA sequences in the sample encode the same CDR3. This record comes from a study of cytomegalovirus exposure and HLA in healthy donors. The study ran its PCR with 60 Vbeta and 13 Jbeta primers. Profiled with immunoSEQ multiplex PCR; TCRdb holds only in-frame clones, not every one. The sample carries tens of thousands of clones, less than 80% recorded once. Germline V lookup: CDR1 SEHNR, CDR2 FQNEAQ (reference sequence). J gave up 2 bases and V 5 bases, and 6 bases lay outside the gene matches. The CDR3 has 15 amino acids.

The V call is TRBV7-9, the J call TRBJ1-2; 9 nucleotides line up with TRBD1. Material for sequencing was PBMCs. The clonotype comes from a man aged 25 to 45 in good health and CMV-seronegative. The CDR3: CASSPRGQGNYGYTF. The CDR3 DNA sequence: TGTGCCAGCAGCCCGAGGGGACAGGGAAACTATGGCTACACCTTC.